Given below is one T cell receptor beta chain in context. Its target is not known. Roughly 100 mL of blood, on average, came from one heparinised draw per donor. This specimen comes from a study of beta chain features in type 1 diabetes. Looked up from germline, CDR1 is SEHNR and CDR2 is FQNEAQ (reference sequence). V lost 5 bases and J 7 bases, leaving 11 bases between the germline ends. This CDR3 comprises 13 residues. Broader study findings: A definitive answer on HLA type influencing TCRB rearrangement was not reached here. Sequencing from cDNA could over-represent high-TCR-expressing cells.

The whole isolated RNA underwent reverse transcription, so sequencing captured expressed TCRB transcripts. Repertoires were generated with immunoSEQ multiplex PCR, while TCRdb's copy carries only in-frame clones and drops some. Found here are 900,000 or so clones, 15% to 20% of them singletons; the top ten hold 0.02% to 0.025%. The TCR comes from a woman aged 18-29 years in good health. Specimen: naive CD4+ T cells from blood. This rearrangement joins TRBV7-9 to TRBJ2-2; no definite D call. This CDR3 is CASSPIADGELFF. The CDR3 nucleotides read TGTGCCAGCAGCCCAATAGCCGACGGGGAGCTGTTTTTT.